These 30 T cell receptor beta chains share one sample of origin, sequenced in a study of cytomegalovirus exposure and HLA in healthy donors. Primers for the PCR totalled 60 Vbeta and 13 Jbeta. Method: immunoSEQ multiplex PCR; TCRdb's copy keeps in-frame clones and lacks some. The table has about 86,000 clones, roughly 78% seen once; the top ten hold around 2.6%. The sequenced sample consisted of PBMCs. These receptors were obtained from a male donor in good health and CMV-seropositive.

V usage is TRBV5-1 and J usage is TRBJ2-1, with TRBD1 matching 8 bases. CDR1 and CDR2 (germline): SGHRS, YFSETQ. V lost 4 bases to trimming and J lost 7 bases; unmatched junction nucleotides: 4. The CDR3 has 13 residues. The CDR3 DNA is TGCGCCAGCAGCGCGGGACAGGCAAATGAGCAGTTCTTC. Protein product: CASSAGQANEQFF.

For the CDR3, the DNA is TGTGCCAGCAGTGAGACAGGTACGCACGAGCAGTACTTC. Protein: CASSETGTHEQYF. The rearrangement joins TRBV6-1 to TRBJ2-7; possible D gene TRBD1, 6 bases. Germline lookup yields CDR1 MNHNS and CDR2 SASEGT. The CDR3 loop spans 13 amino acids. Trimming took off 3 bases at V and 5 bases at J, with 11 bases between the two ends.

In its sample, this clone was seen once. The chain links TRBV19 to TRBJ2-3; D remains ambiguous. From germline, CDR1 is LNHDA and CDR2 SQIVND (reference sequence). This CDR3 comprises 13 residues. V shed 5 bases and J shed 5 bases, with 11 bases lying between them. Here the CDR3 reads CASSLPPGDTQYF. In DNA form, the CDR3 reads TGTGCCAGTAGTCTACCGCCTGGAGATACGCAGTATTTT.

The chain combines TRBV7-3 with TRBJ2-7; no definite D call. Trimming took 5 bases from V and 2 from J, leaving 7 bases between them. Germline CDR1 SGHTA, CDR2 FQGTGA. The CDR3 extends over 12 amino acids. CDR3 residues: CASSPSPYEQYF. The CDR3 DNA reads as TGTGCCAGCAGCCCGTCCCCCTACGAGCAGTACTTC.

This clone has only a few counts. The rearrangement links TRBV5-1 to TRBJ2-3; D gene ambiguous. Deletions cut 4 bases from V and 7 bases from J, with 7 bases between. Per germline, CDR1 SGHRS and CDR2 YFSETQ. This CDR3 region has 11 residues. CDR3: CASSNENTQYF. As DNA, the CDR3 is TGCGCCAGCAGCAATGAGAATACGCAGTATTTT. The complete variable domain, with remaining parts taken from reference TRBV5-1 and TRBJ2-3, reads KAGVTQTPRYLIKTRGQQVTLSCSPISGHRSVSWYQQTPGQGLQFLFEYFSETQRNKGNFPGRFSGRQFSNSRSEMNVSTLELGDSALYLCASSNENTQYFGPGTRLTVL.

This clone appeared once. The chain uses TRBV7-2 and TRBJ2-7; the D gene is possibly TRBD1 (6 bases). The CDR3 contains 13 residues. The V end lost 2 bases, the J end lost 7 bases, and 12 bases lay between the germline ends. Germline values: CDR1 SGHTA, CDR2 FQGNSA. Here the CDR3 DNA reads TGTGCCAGCAGCTTATCAGGGGCGGGTGAGCAGTACTTC. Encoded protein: CASSLSGAGEQYF.

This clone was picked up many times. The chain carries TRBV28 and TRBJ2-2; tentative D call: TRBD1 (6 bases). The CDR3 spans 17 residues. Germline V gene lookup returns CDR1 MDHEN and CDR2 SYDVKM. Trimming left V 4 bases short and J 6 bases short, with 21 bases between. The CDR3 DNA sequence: TGTGCCAGCAGTTCCCTCCTAATGGGGGACAAGGCCGGGGAGCTGTTTTTT. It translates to CASSSLLMGDKAGELFF.

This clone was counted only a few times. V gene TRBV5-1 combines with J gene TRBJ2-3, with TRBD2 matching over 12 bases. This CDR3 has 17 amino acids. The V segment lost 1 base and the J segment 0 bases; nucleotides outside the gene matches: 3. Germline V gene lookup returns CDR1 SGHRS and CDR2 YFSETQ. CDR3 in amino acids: CASSLLGTSGSTDTQYF. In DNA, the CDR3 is TGCGCCAGCAGCTTGCTGGGGACTAGCGGGAGCACAGATACGCAGTATTTT.

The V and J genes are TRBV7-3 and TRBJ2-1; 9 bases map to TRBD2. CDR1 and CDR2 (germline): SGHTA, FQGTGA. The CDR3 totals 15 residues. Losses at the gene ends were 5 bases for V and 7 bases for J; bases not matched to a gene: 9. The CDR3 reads CASSKEAGGWNEQFF. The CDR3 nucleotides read TGTGCCAGCAGCAAAGAGGCGGGAGGGTGGAATGAGCAGTTCTTC. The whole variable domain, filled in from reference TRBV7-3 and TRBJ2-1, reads GAGVSQTPSNKVTEKGKYVELRCDPISGHTALYWYRQSLGQGPEFLIYFQGTGAADDSGLPNDRFFAVRPEGSVSTLKIQRTERGDSAVYLCASSKEAGGWNEQFFGPGTRLTVL.

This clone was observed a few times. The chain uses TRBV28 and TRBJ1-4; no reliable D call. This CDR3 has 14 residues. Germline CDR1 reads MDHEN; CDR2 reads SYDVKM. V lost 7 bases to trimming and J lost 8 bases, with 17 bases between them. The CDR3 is CASMVRGTQEKLFF. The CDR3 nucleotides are TGTGCCAGCATGGTTCGGGGAACCCAAGAAAAACTGTTTTTT.

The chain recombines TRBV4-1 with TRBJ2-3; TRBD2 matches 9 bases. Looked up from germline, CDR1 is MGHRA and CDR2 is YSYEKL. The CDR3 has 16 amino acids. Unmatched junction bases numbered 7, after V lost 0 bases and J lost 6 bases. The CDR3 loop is CASSQDVTSGWDTQYF. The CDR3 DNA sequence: TGCGCCAGCAGCCAAGATGTAACTAGCGGGTGGGATACGCAGTATTTT.

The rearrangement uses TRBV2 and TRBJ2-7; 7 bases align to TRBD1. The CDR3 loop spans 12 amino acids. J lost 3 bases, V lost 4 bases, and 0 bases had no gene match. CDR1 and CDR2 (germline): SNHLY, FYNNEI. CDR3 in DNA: TGTGCCAGCAGTGGACAGGGCTACGAGCAGTACTTC. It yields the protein CASSGQGYEQYF.

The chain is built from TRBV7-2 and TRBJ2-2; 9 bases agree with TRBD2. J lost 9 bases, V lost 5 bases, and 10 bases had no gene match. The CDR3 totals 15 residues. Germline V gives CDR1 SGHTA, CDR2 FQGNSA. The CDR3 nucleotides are TGTGCCAGCAGCCGCCCTAGCGGGGTTGTCCGGGAGCTGTTTTTT. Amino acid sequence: CASSRPSGVVRELFF.

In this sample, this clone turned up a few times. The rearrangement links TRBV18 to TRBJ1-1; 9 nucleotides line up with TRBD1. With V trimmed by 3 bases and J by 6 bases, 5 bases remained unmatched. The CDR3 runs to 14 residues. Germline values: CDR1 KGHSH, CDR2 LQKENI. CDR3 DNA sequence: TGTGCCAGCTCACCCTCAACAGGGGGCTCTGAAGCTTTCTTT. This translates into CASSPSTGGSEAFF. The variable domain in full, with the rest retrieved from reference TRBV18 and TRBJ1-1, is NAGVMQNPRHLVRRRGQEARLRCSPMKGHSHVYWYRQLPEEGLKFMVYLQKENIIDESGMPKERFSAEFPKEGPSILRIQQVVRGDSAAYFCASSPSTGGSEAFFGQGTRLTVV.

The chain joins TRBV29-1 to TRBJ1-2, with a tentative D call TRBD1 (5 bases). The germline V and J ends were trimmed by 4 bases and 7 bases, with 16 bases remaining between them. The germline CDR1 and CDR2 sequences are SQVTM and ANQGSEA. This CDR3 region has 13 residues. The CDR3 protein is CSVGGRRESGYTF. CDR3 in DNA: TGCAGCGTTGGCGGACGCAGGGAAAGTGGCTACACCTTC.

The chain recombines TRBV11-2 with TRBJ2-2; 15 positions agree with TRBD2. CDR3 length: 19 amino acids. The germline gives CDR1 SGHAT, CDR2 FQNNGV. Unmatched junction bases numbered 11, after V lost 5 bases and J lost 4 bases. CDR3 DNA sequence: TGTGCCAGCAGCAAAGGGGGACTAGCGGGAGGAAGAGCCACCGGGGAGCTGTTTTTT. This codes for CASSKGGLAGGRATGELFF.

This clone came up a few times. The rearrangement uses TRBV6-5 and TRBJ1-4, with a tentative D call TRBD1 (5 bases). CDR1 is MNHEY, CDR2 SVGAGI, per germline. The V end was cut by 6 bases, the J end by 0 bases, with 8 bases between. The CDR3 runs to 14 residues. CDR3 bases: TGTGCCAGCAGGGAGACAGCAACTAATGAAAAACTGTTTTTT. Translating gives CASRETATNEKLFF.

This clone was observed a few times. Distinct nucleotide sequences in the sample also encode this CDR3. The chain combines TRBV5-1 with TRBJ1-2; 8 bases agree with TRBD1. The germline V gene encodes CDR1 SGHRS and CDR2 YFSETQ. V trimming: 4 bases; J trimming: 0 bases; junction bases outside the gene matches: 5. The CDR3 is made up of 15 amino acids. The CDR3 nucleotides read TGCGCCAGCAGCCCGACAGGGGAAGCTAACTATGGCTACACCTTC. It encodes CASSPTGEANYGYTF. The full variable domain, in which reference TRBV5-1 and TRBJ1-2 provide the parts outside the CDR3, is KAGVTQTPRYLIKTRGQQVTLSCSPISGHRSVSWYQQTPGQGLQFLFEYFSETQRNKGNFPGRFSGRQFSNSRSEMNVSTLELGDSALYLCASSPTGEANYGYTFGSGTRLTVV.

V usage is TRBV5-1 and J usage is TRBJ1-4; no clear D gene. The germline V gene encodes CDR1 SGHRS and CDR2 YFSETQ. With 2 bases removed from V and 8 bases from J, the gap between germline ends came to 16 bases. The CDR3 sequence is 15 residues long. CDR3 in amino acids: CASSFTGIPGEKLFF. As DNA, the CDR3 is TGCGCCAGCAGCTTCACCGGTATTCCGGGGGAAAAACTGTTTTTT.

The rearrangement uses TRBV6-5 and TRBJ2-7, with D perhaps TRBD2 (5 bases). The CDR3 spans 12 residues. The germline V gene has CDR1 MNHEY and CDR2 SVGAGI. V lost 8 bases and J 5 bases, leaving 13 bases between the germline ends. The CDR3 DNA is TGTGCCAGCCGGGGTTCCGGAAACGAGCAGTACTTC. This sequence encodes CASRGSGNEQYF.

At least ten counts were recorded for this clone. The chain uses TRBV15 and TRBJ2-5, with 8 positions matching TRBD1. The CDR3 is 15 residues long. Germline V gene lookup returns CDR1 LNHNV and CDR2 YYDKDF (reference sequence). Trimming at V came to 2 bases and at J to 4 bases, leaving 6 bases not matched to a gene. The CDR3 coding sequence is TGTGCCACCAGCAGAAGACCGACAGGGGTAGAGACCCAGTACTTC. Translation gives CATSRRPTGVETQYF.

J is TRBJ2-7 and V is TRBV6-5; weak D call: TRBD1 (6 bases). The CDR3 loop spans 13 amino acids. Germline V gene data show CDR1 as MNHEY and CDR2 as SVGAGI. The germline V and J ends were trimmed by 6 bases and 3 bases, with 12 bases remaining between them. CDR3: CASRHTGIYEQYF. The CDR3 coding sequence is TGTGCCAGCAGGCATACAGGGATCTACGAGCAGTACTTC.

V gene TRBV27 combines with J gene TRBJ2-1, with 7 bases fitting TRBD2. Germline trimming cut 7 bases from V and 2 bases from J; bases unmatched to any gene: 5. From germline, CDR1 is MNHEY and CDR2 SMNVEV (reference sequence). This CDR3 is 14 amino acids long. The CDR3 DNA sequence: TGTGCCAGCAAAGGACTAGTCCCCTACAATGAGCAGTTCTTC. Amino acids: CASKGLVPYNEQFF.

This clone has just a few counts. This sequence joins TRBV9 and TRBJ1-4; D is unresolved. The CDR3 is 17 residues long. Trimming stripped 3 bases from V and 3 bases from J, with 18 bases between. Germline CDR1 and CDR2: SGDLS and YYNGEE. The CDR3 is CASSAQPGVAANEKLFF. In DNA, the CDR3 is TGTGCCAGCAGCGCCCAACCCGGGGTAGCGGCTAATGAAAAACTGTTTTTT. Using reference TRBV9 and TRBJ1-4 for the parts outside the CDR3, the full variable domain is DSGVTQTPKHLITATGQRVTLRCSPRSGDLSVYWYQQSLDQGLQFLIQYYNGEERAKGNILERFSAQQFPDLHSELNLSSLELGDSALYFCASSAQPGVAANEKLFFGSGTQLSVL.

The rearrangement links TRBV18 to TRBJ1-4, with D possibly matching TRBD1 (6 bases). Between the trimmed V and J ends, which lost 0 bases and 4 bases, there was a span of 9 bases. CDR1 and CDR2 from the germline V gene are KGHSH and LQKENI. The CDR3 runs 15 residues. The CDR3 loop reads CASSPPWTVNEKLFF. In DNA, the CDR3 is TGTGCCAGCTCACCACCGTGGACAGTTAATGAAAAACTGTTTTTT.

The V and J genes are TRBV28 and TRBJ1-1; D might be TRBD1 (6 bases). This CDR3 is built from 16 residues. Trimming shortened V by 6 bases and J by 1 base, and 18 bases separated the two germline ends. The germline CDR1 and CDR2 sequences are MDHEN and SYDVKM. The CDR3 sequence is CASSPDGGAGNTEAFF. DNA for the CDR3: TGTGCCAGCAGCCCCGATGGGGGGGCTGGGAACACTGAAGCTTTCTTT.

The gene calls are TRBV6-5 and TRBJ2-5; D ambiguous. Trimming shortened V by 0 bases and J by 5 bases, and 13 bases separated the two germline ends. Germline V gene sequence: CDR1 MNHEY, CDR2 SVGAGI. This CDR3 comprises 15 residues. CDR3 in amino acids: CASSYSTRYGETQYF. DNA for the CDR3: TGTGCCAGCAGTTACTCGACGAGGTACGGGGAGACCCAGTACTTC.

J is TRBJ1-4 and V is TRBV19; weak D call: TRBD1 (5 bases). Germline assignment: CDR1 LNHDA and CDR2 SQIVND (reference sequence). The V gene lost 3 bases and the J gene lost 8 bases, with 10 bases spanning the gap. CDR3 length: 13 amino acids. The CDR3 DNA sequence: TGTGCCAGTAGTATGGCTGGGGCGGAAAAACTGTTTTTT. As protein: CASSMAGAEKLFF.

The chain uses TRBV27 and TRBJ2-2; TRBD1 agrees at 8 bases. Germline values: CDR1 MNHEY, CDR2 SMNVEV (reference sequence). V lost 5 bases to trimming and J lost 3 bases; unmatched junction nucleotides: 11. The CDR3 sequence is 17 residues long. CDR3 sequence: CASSSVWTGKYTGELFF. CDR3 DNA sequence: TGTGCCAGCAGTAGTGTTTGGACAGGGAAATACACCGGGGAGCTGTTTTTT.

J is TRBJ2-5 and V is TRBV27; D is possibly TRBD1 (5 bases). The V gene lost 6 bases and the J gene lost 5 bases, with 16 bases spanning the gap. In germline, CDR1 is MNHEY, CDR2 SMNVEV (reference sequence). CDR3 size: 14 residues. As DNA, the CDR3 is TGTGCCAGCAGCCCACTCGCAGGGCGGGAGACCCAGTACTTC. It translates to CASSPLAGRETQYF.